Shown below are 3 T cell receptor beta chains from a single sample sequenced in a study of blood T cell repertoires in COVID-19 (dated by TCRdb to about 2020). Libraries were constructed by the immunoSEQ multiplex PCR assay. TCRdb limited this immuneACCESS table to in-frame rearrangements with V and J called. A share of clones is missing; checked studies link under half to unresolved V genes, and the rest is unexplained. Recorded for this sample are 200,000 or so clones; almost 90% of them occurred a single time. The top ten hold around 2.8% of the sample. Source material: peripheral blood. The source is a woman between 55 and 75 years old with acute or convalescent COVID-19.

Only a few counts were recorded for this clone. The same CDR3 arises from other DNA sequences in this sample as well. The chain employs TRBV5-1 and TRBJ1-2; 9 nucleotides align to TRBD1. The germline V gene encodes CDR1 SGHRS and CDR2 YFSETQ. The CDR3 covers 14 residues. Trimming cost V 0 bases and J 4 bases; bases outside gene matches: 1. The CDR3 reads CASSLEGQGYGYTF. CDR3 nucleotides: TGCGCCAGCAGCTTGGAGGGACAGGGCTATGGCTACACCTTC.

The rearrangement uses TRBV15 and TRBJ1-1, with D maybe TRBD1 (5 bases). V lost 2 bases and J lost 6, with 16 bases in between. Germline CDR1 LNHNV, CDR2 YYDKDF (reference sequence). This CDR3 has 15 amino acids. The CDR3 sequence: CATSRRQGEAPEAFF. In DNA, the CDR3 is TGTGCCACCAGCAGACGTCAGGGTGAGGCCCCTGAAGCTTTCTTT.

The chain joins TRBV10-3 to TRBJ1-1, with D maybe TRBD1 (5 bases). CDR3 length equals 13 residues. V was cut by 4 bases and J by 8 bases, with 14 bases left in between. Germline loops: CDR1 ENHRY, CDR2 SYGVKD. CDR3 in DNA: TGTGCCATCAGTGGGGGGGTCATCCTAGAAGCTTTCTTT. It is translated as CAISGGVILEAFF.